This T cell receptor (beta chain) was captured in a study of blood T cell repertoires in COVID-19. Looking at the study overall: Spain, Italy and the United States supplied samples that represented acute and convalescent COVID-19. Nucleic acid was either cDNA or gDNA, and it came from T cells, B-cell-depleted T cells, or PBMCs.

Methods used by the authors: Amplification with reference gene primers provided the estimates of nucleated cell counts. Clones were read by immunoSEQ multiplex PCR, and TCRdb kept only the in-frame ones, dropping some. V and J calls plus clone size are reproduced from that table; the DNA served to infer D and trimming. The table includes more than 55,000 clones, approximately 82% detected once. This clonotype was sampled from a woman aged 80 or over with acute or convalescent COVID-19. The sample was peripheral blood.

This CDR3 reads CASSYDRGRGEQFF. The CDR3 bases are TGTGCCAGCAGTTACGACAGGGGGCGCGGTGAGCAGTTCTTC. The chain recombines TRBV6-5 with TRBJ2-1, with 10 positions matching TRBD1. Germline CDR1 MNHEY, CDR2 SVGAGI. Unmatched junction bases numbered 4, after V lost 2 bases and J lost 9 bases. The CDR3 is 14 residues long.